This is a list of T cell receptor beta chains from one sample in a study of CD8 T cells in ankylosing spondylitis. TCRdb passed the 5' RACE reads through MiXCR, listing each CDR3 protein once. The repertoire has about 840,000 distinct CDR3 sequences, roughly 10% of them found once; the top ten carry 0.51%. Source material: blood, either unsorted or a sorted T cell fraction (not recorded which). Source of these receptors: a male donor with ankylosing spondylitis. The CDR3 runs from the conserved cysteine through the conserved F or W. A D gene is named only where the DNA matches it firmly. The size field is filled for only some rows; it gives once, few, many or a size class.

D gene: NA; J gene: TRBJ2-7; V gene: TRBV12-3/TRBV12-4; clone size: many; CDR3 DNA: TGTGCCAGCAGCCTAGGGGGGGAATACGAGCAGTACTTC; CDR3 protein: CASSLGGEYEQYF
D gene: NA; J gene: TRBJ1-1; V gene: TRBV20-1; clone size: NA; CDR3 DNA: TGCAGTGCTACTTGGGTGAACACTGAAGCTTACTTT; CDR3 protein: CSATWVNTEAYF
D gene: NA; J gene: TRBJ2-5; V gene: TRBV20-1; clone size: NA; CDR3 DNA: TGCAGTGCTCGCCGGGGGAGCCCCCTAGAGACCCAGTACTTC; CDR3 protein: CSARRGSPLETQYF
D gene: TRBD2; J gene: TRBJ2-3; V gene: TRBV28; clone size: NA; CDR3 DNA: TGTGCCAGCAGCTCTAGACTAGCGGGGTCCTTAGATACGCAGTATTTT; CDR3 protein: CASSSRLAGSLDTQYF
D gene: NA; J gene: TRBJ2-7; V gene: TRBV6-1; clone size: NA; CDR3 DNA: TGTGCCAGCAGACCCTTTGCATGGGGGACCTACGAGCAGTACTTC; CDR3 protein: CASRPFAWGTYEQYF
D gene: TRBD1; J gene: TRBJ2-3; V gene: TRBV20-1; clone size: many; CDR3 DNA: TGCAGTGCTAGAGTCCCAGGGGGAGTCCATACGCAGTATTTT; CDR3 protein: CSARVPGGVHTQYF
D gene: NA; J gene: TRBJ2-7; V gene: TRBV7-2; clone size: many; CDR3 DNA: TGTGCCAGCAGGCCAGGACAGAGCTCCTACGAGCAGTACTTC; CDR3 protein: CASRPGQSSYEQYF
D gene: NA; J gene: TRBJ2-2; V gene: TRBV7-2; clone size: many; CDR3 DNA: TGTGCCAGCAGCCCTGGGGGTTCCGGGGAGCTGTTTTTT; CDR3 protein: CASSPGGSGELFF
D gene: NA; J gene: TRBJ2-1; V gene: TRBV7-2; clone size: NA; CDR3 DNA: TGTGCCAGCAGCTTAGGGGGTGGGGCCCTCTCCTACAATGAGCAGTTCTTC; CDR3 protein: CASSLGGGALSYNEQFF
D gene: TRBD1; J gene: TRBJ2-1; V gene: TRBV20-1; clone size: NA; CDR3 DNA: TGCAGTGCCACCCCGGACAGGCTTAGACCAAACAATGAGCAGTTCTTC; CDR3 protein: CSATPDRLRPNNEQFF
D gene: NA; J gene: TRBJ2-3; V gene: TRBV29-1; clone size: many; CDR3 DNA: TGCAGCGTTGAAGCAGGGTCGGCGGGGATGGAGTATTTT; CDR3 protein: CSVEAGSAGMEYF
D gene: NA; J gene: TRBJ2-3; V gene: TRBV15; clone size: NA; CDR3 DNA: TGTGCCACCAGCAGAGAATGGGAGCAGTTGGATACGCAGTATTTT; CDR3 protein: CATSREWEQLDTQYF
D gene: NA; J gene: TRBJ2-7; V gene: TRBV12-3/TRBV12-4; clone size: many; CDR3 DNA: TGTGCCAGCAGTTTAGACAGGCGTACTACCTACGAGCAGTACTTC; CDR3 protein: CASSLDRRTTYEQYF
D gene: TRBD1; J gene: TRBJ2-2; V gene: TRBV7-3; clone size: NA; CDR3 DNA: TGTGCCAGCAGGCAGACAGGGGAACGGACCGGGGAGCTGTTTTTT; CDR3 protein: CASRQTGERTGELFF
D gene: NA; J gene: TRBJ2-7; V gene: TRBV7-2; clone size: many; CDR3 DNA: TGTGCCAGCAGTTCTTTGTCCTACGAGCAGTACTTC; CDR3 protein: CASSSLSYEQYF
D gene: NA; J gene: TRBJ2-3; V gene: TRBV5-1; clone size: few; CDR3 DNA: TGCGCCAGCAGCTTGGAGGGCCCCGTGGGAGATACGCAGTATTTT; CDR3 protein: CASSLEGPVGDTQYF
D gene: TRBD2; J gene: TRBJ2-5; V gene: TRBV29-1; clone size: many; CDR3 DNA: TGCAGCGTTGAAAAGGGACTAGCGGGGGAGACCCAGTACTTC; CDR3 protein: CSVEKGLAGETQYF